What follows is one TCR beta chain and its context. This receptor's antigen is unknown. It has no much larger one-base neighbor in the sample; base qualities were not kept. In the germline V gene, CDR1 corresponds to MNHNS and CDR2 to SASEGT. V loses 4 bases at its end and J loses 1 base; junction bases beyond the gene matches: 4. Measured from the cysteine to the phenylalanine, the CDR3 is 15 residues long. Solely the CDR3 DNA is kept, with 45 bases framed from the first base. TCR CDR3 regions were amplified from genomic DNA by multiplex PCR using the deep immunoSEQ assay. For each cell subset, the extracted genomic DNA was distributed evenly across all wells of several immunoSEQ 96-well plates, and each plate served as one replicate. For unsorted PBMC, each replicate PCR was loaded with about 270 ng genomic DNA, equivalent to about 30,000 T cell genomes. Ten immunoSEQ deep assay plates were used to sequence the unsorted PBMC genomic DNA. Purified libraries were measured with a Qubit 3.0 fluorometer, size-checked on a Bioanalyzer 2100, and measured again with the KAPA Library Quantification kit. Each immunoSEQ 96-well plate was sequenced on its own single-read 150-cycle Illumina NextSeq 550 flow cell. The published analysis was carried out like this. Because the immunoSEQ output included only junctional sequences and no quality scores, the filtering could not be the same as the filtering used for full-length reads. Sequences were annotated with PyIR, a Python wrapper for IgBLAST v1.9, using IMGT germline references to assign V/J genes and CDR3. Reads with weak V/J assignments (E-value above 1e-6), missing CDR3, stop codons, out-of-frame junctions, or ambiguous translated residues were removed. V3J clonotypes were defined by identical inferred V gene, J gene, and CDR3 amino acid sequence. Percentage overlap between repertoires was calculated by dividing the number of shared unique clonotypes by the size of the smaller repertoire. Richness of each repertoire was evaluated using RTK rarefaction, the Chao1 estimator, and Recon v2.1 estimates of unobserved clonotypes. Drawn from immuneACCESS, this table holds only the in-frame rearrangements with V and J called that TCRdb kept. Clones are partly lost; checked studies trace under half to an unresolved V gene and leave the rest unexplained. V and J calls and clone size follow that table, whereas D and trimming were derived from the DNA. In this sample the table shows about 450,000 clones, around 79% of which occur a single time. Of the sample, roughly an eighth falls within the top ten clones.

This record comes from a study of shared clonotypes between healthy human individuals (dated by TCRdb to the early 2020s). Context from the whole study: The cohort included three men and two women between 18 and 49 years of age. The study deeply sequenced blood TCR repertoires of 5 or 6 healthy adults to estimate repertoire size and the extent of clonotype sharing between individuals. To increase sequencing depth and limit assay-specific biases, different laboratories used diverse techniques to prepare libraries and sequence TCR repertoires. Per donor, leukapheresis produced somewhere between about 0.85 and 10 billion PBMCs. Study-level results and caveats: Only blood was sampled, and tissue TCR repertoires likely differ from those in blood. Based on pairwise subsampling, the degree of clonotype sharing among donors was expected to be affected by sequencing depth. Because the study included only a small number of donors, the genetic and exposure-history diversity represented was limited.

Healthy HIV-negative adults with no recently reported acute infections or vaccinations were included as donors. Only Caucasian adults living in Nashville, Tennessee, USA were represented among the donors. For unsorted samples, tens of millions of PBMCs were counted, and genomic DNA was extracted using the QIAamp DNA Blood Mini kit. Blood was obtained by leukapheresis, after which PBMCs were separated by Ficoll-Histopaque density gradient centrifugation and cryopreserved in liquid nitrogen vapor phase. The specimen was PBMCs. This chain is built from TRBV6-1 and TRBJ2-1; the central 7 bases match TRBD2. The TCR comes from a woman between 40 and 55 years old in good health. Some clones in this sample may be carry-over from other donors' samples. CDR3 reads: CASSGLSGSYNEQFF. The DNA reads as follows: TGTGCCAGCAGTGGTCTTAGCGGGTCCTACAATGAGCAGTTCTTC.